This TCR beta chain was found in a study of CD8+CD57+ T cells in acquired aplastic anemia. General study points: Fewer than 35 shared CD8+ CDR3s appeared highly expressed within patients' immunodominant clones.

This clonotype was found many times. The antigen is not known. The V and J ends lost 1 base and 8 bases respectively, with 8 bases between them. This CDR3 is built from 13 residues. Germline V gives CDR1 MGHRA, CDR2 YSYEKL. The use of genomic DNA as template underpinned the TCR beta VDJ and CDR3 profiling. TCRdb ran MiXCR on the reads and lists one entry per CDR3 protein. Of roughly 260,000 distinct CDR3 sequences detected, around 43% appear once; the ten largest clones hold 6.5% to 8%. The patients chosen for sequencing had shown expansion of CD8+CD57+ cells (detected by flow cytometry). The source is a human donor with aplastic anemia. The chain employs TRBV4-1 and TRBJ2-2, with D unresolved. The sample was sorted CD4+, CD8+, or CD8+CD57+ T cells (not recorded which) from PBMCs. The CDR3 spells CASSQGSTGELFF. CDR3 DNA sequence: TGCGCCAGCAGCCAAGGTTCTACAGGGGAGCTGTTTTTT.